This T cell receptor (beta chain) was recovered during a study of cytomegalovirus exposure and HLA in healthy donors. General study results and limits: Reported performance of the classifier showed diagnosis of cytomegalovirus status with high specificity and sensitivity. A later analysis found common viral pathogens apparently linked to several of the most significant clusters.

The sample holds one count of this clone. As yet, its antigen is unknown. This CDR3 region has 13 residues. Trimming cost V 3 bases and J 0 bases, with 5 bases left between them. Germline-derived CDR1 and CDR2 are SNHLY and FYNNEI. 60 Vbeta and 13 Jbeta primers were used in PCR. Using immunoSEQ multiplex PCR, the repertoire was profiled, and TCRdb retains in-frame clones only, with some absent. Here the sample spans about 150,000 clones, around 80% being singletons. The clonotype originates from a male donor in good health and CMV-seropositive. The chain recombines TRBV2 with TRBJ2-5; no firm D call. Specimen: PBMCs. For the CDR3, the DNA is TGTGCCAGCAGTGAGGAGAACCAAGAGACCCAGTACTTC. This sequence encodes CASSEENQETQYF.